The clone carrying this TCR beta chain appeared once. Germline loops: CDR1 SNHLY, CDR2 FYNNEI. Trimming cost V 8 bases and J 0 bases, with 13 bases left between them. This CDR3 has 15 amino acids. The data belong to a study of control samples from healthy donors and cancer patients. The method was immunoSEQ multiplex PCR; TCRdb's version includes in-frame clones alone and lacks a portion of them. Found here are 130,000 or so clones, 70% to 90% of them singletons; the top ten hold 3.2%. V usage is TRBV2 and J usage is TRBJ1-4, with a possible D match to TRBD1 (5 bases). The clonotype comes from a man aged 45-65 years in good health. Sequenced: blood. The CDR3 DNA sequence: TGTGCCAGCGGGACGTTTTGGGCAACTAATGAAAAACTGTTTTTT. Its protein product is CASGTFWATNEKLFF.